This T cell receptor beta chain was sequenced for a study of blood T cell repertoires in COVID-19. At the level of the study: COVID-19 samples, acute and convalescent, were from the United States, Italy and Spain. PBMCs, B-cell-depleted T cells, or T cells were the source of the cDNA or gDNA that made up the material.

The authors' processing: Estimation of nucleated cell counts was performed using reference gene primer amplification. The data were produced by immunoSEQ multiplex PCR, yet TCRdb's version contains in-frame clones alone and is incomplete. That table gives V, J and clone size, and the DNA gave D and trimming. The sample carries some 80,000 clones, approximately 80% recorded once. This clone was picked up one time. The germline gives CDR1 DFQATT, CDR2 SNEGSKA (reference sequence). The CDR3 is made up of 15 amino acids. With V trimmed by 3 bases and J by 10 bases, 10 bases remained unmatched. Material: peripheral blood. The gene calls are TRBV20-1 and TRBJ1-6; TRBD1 aligns across 9 bases. The receptor was isolated from a woman aged 70-85 years with acute or convalescent COVID-19. CDR3 DNA sequence: TGCAGTGCTAGTCCGGGACAGGGTTTTTCGTCACCCCTCCACTTT. It specifies CSASPGQGFSSPLHF.